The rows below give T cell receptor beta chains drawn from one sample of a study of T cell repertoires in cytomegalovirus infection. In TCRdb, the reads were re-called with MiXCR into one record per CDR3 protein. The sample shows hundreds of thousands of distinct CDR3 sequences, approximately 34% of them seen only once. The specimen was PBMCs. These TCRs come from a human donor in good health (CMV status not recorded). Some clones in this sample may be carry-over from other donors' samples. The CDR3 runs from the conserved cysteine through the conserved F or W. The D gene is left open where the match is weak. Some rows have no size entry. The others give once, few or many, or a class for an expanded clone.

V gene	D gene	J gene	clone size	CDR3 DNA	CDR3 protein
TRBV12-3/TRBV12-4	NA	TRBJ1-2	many	TGTGCCAGCAGTTACGGACTTAACTATGGCTACACCTTC	CASSYGLNYGYTF
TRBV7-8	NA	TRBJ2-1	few	TGTGCCAGCAGCTCTAGGGTCGGAGGGACATACAATGAGCAGTTCTTC	CASSSRVGGTYNEQFF
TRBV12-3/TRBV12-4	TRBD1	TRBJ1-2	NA	TGTGCCAGCAGTTTTGACAGGGTTGGCTACACCTTC	CASSFDRVGYTF
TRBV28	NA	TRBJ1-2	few	TGTGCCAGCAAATCGGGGGTAGGGATGAGCTACACCTTC	CASKSGVGMSYTF
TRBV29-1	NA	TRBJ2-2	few	TGCAGCGTTTCCCCTAGACAGAAGAACACCGGGGAGCTGTTTTTT	CSVSPRQKNTGELFF
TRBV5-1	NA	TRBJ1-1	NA	TGCGCCAGCAGCCGACCTCTGGGGCAGGGGTTGGGTTACACTGAAGCTTTCTTT	CASSRPLGQGLGYTEAFF
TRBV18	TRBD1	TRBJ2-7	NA	TGTGCCAGCTCACAACCGGGGGGACAGGGGAACGAGCAGTACTTC	CASSQPGGQGNEQYF
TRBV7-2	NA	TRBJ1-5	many	TGTGCCAGCAGCTTAGCGCTCTCGGGGAATCAGCCCCAGCATTTT	CASSLALSGNQPQHF
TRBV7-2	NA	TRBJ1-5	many	TGTGCCAGCAGCTTAGAGGGGGGCAGATATCAGCCCCAGCATTTT	CASSLEGGRYQPQHF
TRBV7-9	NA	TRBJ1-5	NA	TGTGCCAGCAGCTTCCCGGGACACGGGAATCAGCCCCAGCATTTT	CASSFPGHGNQPQHF
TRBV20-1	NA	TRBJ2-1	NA	TGCAGTGCTAAGGCACCCGGCTCCTACAATGAGCAGTTCTTC	CSAKAPGSYNEQFF
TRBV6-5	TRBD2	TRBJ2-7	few	TGTGCCAGCAGTTATGCCCCACCGGGACTAGACCCATACGAGCAGTACTTC	CASSYAPPGLDPYEQYF
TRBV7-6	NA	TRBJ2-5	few	TGTGCCAGCAGCTTAGACAGAGGTACCGAGACCCAGTACTTC	CASSLDRGTETQYF
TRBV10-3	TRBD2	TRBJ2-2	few	TGTGCCATCAGACCGACTAGCGACCCGAACACCGGGGAGCTGTTTTTT	CAIRPTSDPNTGELFF
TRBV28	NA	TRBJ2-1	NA	TGTGCCAGCACAAAACGGAGCCGCCCGGGCAGGGAGCAGTTCTTC	CASTKRSRPGREQFF
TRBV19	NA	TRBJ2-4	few	TGTGCCAGTAGTATCGGGCAGGGATGGGACATTCAGTACTTC	CASSIGQGWDIQYF
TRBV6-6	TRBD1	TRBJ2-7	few	TGTGCCAGCAGTCGGGACAGGTCACTCTCCTACGAGCAGTACTTC	CASSRDRSLSYEQYF
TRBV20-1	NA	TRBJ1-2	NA	TGCAGTGCTAGGCACAGGATTAACTATGGCTACACCTTC	CSARHRINYGYTF
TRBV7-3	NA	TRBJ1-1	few	TGTGCCAGTAGTATCGCTGGCAGGAACACTGAAGCTTTCTTT	CASSIAGRNTEAFF
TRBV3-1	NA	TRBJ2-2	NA	TGTGCCAGCAGCCCGGGACTCCAGAGAAGCACCGGGGAGCTGTTTTTT	CASSPGLQRSTGELFF
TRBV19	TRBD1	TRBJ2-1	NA	TGTGCCAGTAAGGGAGGGATGGGACAGGGGACAAACAATGAGCAGTTCTTC	CASKGGMGQGTNNEQFF
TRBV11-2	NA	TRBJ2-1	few	TGTGCCAGCAGCTCCTGGGACTTCTTATACAATGAGCAGTTCTTC	CASSSWDFLYNEQFF
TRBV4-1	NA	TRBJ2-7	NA	TGCGCCAGCAGCCAATTAGAGGGGGCGGGGGAGCAGTACTTC	CASSQLEGAGEQYF
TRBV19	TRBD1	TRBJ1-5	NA	TGTGCCAGTAGTTCCAACCCTCGACAGGGCGGCAATCAGCCCCAGCATTTT	CASSSNPRQGGNQPQHF
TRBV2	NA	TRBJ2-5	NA	TGTGCCTGTTGCAGGGACGGGCAAGAGACCCAGTACTTC	CACCRDGQETQYF
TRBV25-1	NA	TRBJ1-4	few	TGTGCCAGCAGTATCAGTCCTGCAGGCCCGGATGAAAAACTGTTTTTT	CASSISPAGPDEKLFF
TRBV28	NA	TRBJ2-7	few	TGTGCCAGCAGCCCAATTGGCGGGGCCCTTTACGAGCAGTACTTC	CASSPIGGALYEQYF
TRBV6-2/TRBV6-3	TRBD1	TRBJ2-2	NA	TGTGCCAGCAGCCTACCGGGACAGGGGCGCACCGGGGAGCTGTTTTTT	CASSLPGQGRTGELFF
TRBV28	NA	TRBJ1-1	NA	TGTGCCAGCAGGTTCCCCCAGGGCAGGTCGGCTTTCTTT	CASRFPQGRSAFF
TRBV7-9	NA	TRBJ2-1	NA	TGTGCCAGCAGCTTAATGATGAGTTACAATGAGCAGTTCTTC	CASSLMMSYNEQFF
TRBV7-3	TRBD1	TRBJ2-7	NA	TGTGCCAGCAGCAAACAGGGGGCCTACGAGCAGTACTTC	CASSKQGAYEQYF
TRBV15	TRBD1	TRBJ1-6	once	TGTGCCACCAGCAGTCCTGCGCAGGGACAGGGGAGCCCCTCCCTCCACTTT	CATSSPAQGQGSPSLHF
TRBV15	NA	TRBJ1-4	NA	TGTGCCACCAGCAACCAGCCCGGAGGAGTAAAAAAACTGTTTTTT	CATSNQPGGVKKLFF
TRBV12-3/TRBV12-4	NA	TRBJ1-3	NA	TGTGCCAGCGGTACAGGGAGCGCTGGAAACACCATATATTTT	CASGTGSAGNTIYF
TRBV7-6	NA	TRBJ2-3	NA	TGTGCCAGCAGCTTAGCGGGGGCGGGGGAAGATACGCAGTATTTT	CASSLAGAGEDTQYF
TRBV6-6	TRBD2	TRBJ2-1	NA	TGTGCCAGCAAGGGCGTTCCTCCCAGCGGGAGCTCCTACAATGAGCAGTTCTTC	CASKGVPPSGSSYNEQFF
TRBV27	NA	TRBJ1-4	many	TGTGCCAGCAGTTTAAATCAGAAGGGTGAAAAACTGTTTTTT	CASSLNQKGEKLFF
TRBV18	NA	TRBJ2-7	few	TGTGCCAGCTCCCATGGAGCGACTCTCAGCTCCTACGAGCAGTACTTC	CASSHGATLSSYEQYF
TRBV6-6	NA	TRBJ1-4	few	TGTGCCAGCAGGGAGATTCCGGGAAGGGGAGGTGAAAAACTGTTTTTT	CASREIPGRGGEKLFF
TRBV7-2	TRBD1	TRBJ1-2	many	TGTGCCAGCAGCCGTTATGCAGACAGGGGAAATGGCTACACCTTC	CASSRYADRGNGYTF
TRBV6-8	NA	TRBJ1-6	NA	TGTGCCAGCAGTTGGGGAGGGACTAATTCACCCCTCCACTTT	CASSWGGTNSPLHF
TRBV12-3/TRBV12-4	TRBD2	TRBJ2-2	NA	TGTGCCAGCAGTCGAAGCGGGGGAACCGGGGAGCTGTTTTTT	CASSRSGGTGELFF
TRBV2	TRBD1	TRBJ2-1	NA	TGTGCCAGCAGGGGGGGGACAGGGGATGAGCAGTTCTTC	CASRGGTGDEQFF
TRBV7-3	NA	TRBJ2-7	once	TGTGCCACCAGCCCCGGGACACCCCCCTACGAGCAGTACTTC	CATSPGTPPYEQYF
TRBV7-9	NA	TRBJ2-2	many	TGTGCCAGCAGCTTAAGACGGGTTAACACCGGGGAGCTGTTTTTT	CASSLRRVNTGELFF
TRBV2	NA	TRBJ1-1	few	TGTGCCAGCAGTGTGGCTGGGGAGAACACTGAAGCTTTCTTT	CASSVAGENTEAFF
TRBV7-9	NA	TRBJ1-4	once	TGTGCCAGCAGCTTAGAAGTCCAATACGAAAAACTGTTTTTT	CASSLEVQYEKLFF
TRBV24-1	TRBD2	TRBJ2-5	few	TGTGCCACCAGTGATTTGGCGGGAGGGCCGATGGAGACCCAGTACTTC	CATSDLAGGPMETQYF
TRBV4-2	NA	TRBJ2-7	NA	TGTGCCAGCAGCCAAGAGGTAGCGGACTCACGGTCCTACGAGCAGTACTTC	CASSQEVADSRSYEQYF
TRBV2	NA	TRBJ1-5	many	TGTGCCAGCAGTGTCGCTAGCAATCAGCCCCAGCATTTT	CASSVASNQPQHF
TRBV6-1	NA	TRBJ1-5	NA	TGTGCCAGCAGTTATTCGTGGGGAGTACCCCAGCATTTT	CASSYSWGVPQHF
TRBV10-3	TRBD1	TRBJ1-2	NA	TGTGCCATCACCCCACAGGGGTTGGAAATGCCACTCTTC	CAITPQGLEMPLF
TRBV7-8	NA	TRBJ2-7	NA	TGTGCCAGCAGCCGATATAATGACAGACACCTGAGAGAGCAGTACTTC	CASSRYNDRHLREQYF
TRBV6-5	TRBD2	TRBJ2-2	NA	TGTGCCAGCAGTTATGGGGGGGGGTGGGACACCGGGGAGCTGTTTTTT	CASSYGGGWDTGELFF
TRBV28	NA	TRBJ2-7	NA	TGTGCCAGCAGTTTTTCATTACGAGCGAACTACGAGCAGTACTTC	CASSFSLRANYEQYF